This TCR beta chain was recorded in a study of shared clonotypes between healthy human individuals (TCRdb year 2020). Regarding the research as a whole: The cohort included three men and a couple of women between 18 and 49 years of age. Per donor, three plates each were used for CD4 naive and CD4 memory, two for CD8 naive, and one for CD8 memory. To estimate repertoire size and how much clonotype sharing occurs between individuals, the study deeply sequenced the blood TCR repertoires of five healthy adults. To increase sequencing depth and limit assay-specific biases, TCR repertoire library preparation and sequencing were carried out by different laboratories using diverse techniques. Leukapheresis yielded between about 0.94 and 9.5 billion PBMCs per donor. Here is what the overall study found, with its caveats: Higher generation probabilities were observed for clonotypes shared by all four sorted-subset donors than for non-shared clonotypes. Estimated clonotype richness was generally larger for naive than for memory subsets. Rarefaction of sorted-subset datasets indicated incomplete sequencing despite the large sequencing depth. Pairwise subsampling indicated that sequencing depth was expected to affect the degree of clonotype sharing among donors. Only blood was sampled, and tissue TCR repertoires likely differ from those in blood. Because the study included a small number of donors, the genetic and exposure-history diversity represented was limited. Across a handful of donors, approximately 5% of naive CD4, approximately 3.5% of naive CD8, roughly 2.3% of memory CD4, and roughly 0.41% of memory CD8 clonotypes were shared.

A note on this clone: Its cognate antigen has yet to be identified. No base-level quality is on record; no much larger clone is a single base apart.

CD8 naive samples consisted of CD45RO-negative cells that were positively selected for CCR7, yielding a CD45RA+CCR7+ population without TemRA cells. The donors were healthy, HIV-negative adults with no recently reported acute infections or vaccinations. Every donor was a Caucasian adult living in Nashville, Tennessee, USA. Blood was obtained by leukapheresis, after which PBMCs were separated by Ficoll-Histopaque density gradient centrifugation and cryopreserved in liquid nitrogen vapor phase. Analytical flow cytometry was used to check the purity and quantity of each magnetically sorted T cell population. Genomic DNA was isolated from every sorted fraction and measured by UV absorbance on a Nanodrop 2000c. TCR CDR3 regions were amplified from genomic DNA by multiplex PCR using the deep immunoSEQ assay. For each cell subset, the extracted genomic DNA was distributed evenly across all wells of several immunoSEQ 96-well plates, and each plate served as one replicate. For sorted subsets, each replicate PCR was loaded with 200 ng genomic DNA, equivalent to some 27,000 T cell genomes. The purified libraries were quantified using a Qubit 3.0 fluorometer, sized with a Bioanalyzer 2100, and then quantified again using the KAPA Library Quantification kit. Each immunoSEQ 96-well plate was sequenced on its own single-read 150-cycle Illumina NextSeq 550 flow cell. The paper's data handling went like this. Because the immunoSEQ output included only junctional sequences and no quality scores, the filtering could not be the same as the filtering used for full-length reads. To assign V/J genes and CDR3, sequences were annotated against IMGT germline references using PyIR, a Python wrapper for IgBLAST v1.9. Reads were removed for weak V/J assignments (E-value above 1e-6), missing CDR3, stop codons, out-of-frame junctions, or ambiguous translated residues. A V3J clonotype was defined by an identical inferred V gene, J gene, and CDR3 amino acid sequence. Percentage overlap between repertoires was calculated by dividing the number of shared unique clonotypes by the size of the smaller repertoire. Repertoire richness was assessed with RTK rarefaction, the Chao1 estimator, and Recon v2.1 estimates of unobserved clonotypes. For all TCRbeta clonotypes obtained by the gDNA method from a handful of donors, generation probabilities were computed with OLGA. Entries here come from immuneACCESS through TCRdb and include only in-frame sequences with V and J called. Some clones fail to appear in such tables; in the studies checked, an unresolved V gene covers under half of the shortfall, and the cause of the remainder is unknown. That table is the source of V, J and clone size, and D and trimming were worked out from the DNA. This sample gives millions of clones in total; around 93% of them show up just once. The ten largest clones capture about 1.5% of the sample.

This sequence originates from a man in his late teens or twenties in good health. Some clones in this sample may be carry-over from other donors' samples. Input material: naive CD8+ T cells from PBMCs. The meaning of the sample's cell subset or site label: CD45RA+CCR7+.

The CDR3 here reads CASSYRLAGPDTQYF. The sequenced DNA: TGTGCCAGCAGCTACCGACTAGCGGGCCCGGATACGCAGTATTTT. The V gene is TRBV14 and the J gene is TRBJ2-3; 10 nucleotides in the junction match TRBD2. For CDR1 and CDR2, the germline V gene lists SGHDN and FVKESK. Here V drops 5 bases and J drops 6 bases, and the junction holds 8 bases not matched to any gene. From its cysteine to its phenylalanine, the CDR3 spans 15 amino acids. Only the CDR3 DNA stays, 45 bases, in frame from base 1.